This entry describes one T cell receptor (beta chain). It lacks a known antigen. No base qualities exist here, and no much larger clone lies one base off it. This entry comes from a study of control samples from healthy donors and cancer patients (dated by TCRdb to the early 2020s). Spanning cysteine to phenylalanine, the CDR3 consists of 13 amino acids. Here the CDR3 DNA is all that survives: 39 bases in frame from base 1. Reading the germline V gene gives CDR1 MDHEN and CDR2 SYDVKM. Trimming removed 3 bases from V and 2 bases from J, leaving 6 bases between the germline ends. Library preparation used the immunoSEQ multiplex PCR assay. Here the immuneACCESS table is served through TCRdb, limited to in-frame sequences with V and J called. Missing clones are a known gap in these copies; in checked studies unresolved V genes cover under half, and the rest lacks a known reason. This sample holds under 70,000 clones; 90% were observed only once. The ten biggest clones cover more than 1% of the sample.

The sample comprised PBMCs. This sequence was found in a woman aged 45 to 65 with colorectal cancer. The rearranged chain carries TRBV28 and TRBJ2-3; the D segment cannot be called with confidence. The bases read TGTGCCAGCAGTTTTCAGTACACAGATACGCAGTATTTT. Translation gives CASSFQYTDTQYF.